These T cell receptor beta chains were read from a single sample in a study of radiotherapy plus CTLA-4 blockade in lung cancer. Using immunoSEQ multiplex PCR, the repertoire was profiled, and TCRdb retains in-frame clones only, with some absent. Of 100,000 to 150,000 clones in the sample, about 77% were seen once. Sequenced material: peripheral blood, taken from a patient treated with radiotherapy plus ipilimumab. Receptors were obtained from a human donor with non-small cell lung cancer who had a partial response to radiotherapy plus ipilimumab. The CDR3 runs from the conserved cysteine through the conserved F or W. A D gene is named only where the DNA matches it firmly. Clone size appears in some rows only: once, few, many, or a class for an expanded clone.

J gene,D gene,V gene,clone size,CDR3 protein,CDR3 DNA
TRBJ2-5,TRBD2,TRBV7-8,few,CASSFGLAGETQYF,TGTGCCAGCAGCTTCGGACTAGCGGGAGAGACCCAGTACTTC
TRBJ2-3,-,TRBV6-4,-,CASSVDSRDTQYF,TGTGCCAGCAGTGTTGACTCGAGAGATACGCAGTATTTT
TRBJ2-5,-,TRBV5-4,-,CASSTQGGETQYF,TGTGCCAGCAGCACCCAGGGTGGGGAGACCCAGTACTTC
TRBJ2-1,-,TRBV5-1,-,CASSPSGGYNEQFF,TGCGCCAGCAGTCCTTCTGGGGGGTACAATGAGCAGTTCTTC
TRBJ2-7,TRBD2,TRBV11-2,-,CASSLSGTSGRAFGEQYF,TGTGCCAGCAGCTTATCCGGGACTAGCGGGAGGGCCTTCGGCGAGCAGTACTTC
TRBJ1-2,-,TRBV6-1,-,CAARREGYGYTF,TGTGCCGCTAGGAGGGAGGGCTATGGCTACACCTTC
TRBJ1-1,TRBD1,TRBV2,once,CASSLDRLSTEAFF,TGTGCCAGCAGCCTGGACAGGCTGAGCACTGAAGCTTTCTTT
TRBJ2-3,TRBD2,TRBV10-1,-,CASSSGTSGSLRRDTQYF,TGCGCCAGCAGCTCCGGGACTAGCGGGAGTCTCCGCAGAGATACGCAGTATTTT
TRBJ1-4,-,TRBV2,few,CASQGLGSEKLFF,TGTGCCAGCCAGGGGTTAGGTTCCGAAAAACTGTTTTTT
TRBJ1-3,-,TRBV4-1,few,CASSQEPRGGNTIYF,TGCGCCAGCAGCCAAGAACCGCGAGGAGGAAACACCATATATTTT
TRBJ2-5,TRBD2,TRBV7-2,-,CASSLAGTSVETQYF,TGTGCCAGCAGCTTAGCAGGGACTAGCGTAGAGACCCAGTACTTC
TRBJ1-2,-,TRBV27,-,CASSLSAFYGYTF,TGTGCCAGCAGTTTATCGGCCTTTTATGGCTACACCTTC
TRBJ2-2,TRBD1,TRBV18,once,CASSPGTASTGELFF,TGTGCCAGCTCACCCGGGACAGCTAGCACCGGGGAGCTGTTTTTT
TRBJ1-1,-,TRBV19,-,CASSIGFFTEAFF,TGTGCCAGTAGTATCGGGTTTTTCACTGAAGCTTTCTTT
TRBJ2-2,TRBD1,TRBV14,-,CASSGQVNTGELFF,TGTGCCAGCAGCGGACAGGTTAACACCGGGGAGCTGTTTTTT
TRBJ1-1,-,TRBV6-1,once,CASSHLLDTNTEAFF,TGTGCCAGCAGCCACCTCCTCGACACTAACACTGAAGCTTTCTTT
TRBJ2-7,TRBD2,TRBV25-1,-,CASSVGSGIRTYEQYF,TGTGCCAGCAGTGTGGGTAGCGGGATTAGGACCTACGAGCAGTACTTC
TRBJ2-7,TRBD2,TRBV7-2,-,CASSFGTSGRRVGYEQYF,TGTGCCAGCAGCTTCGGGACTAGCGGGAGACGGGTCGGGTACGAGCAGTACTTC
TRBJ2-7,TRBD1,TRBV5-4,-,CASSLYRGGGYEQYF,TGTGCCAGCAGCTTGTACAGGGGCGGAGGCTACGAGCAGTACTTC
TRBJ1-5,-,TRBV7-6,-,CASSLARGSGQPQHF,TGTGCCAGCAGCTTAGCGAGGGGGTCAGGTCAGCCCCAGCATTTT
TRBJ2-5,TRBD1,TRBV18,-,CASSSKRDSVQETQYF,TGTGCCAGCTCCTCCAAAAGGGACAGCGTTCAAGAGACCCAGTACTTC
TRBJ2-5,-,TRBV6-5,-,CASSYGEGHKETQYF,TGTGCCAGCAGTTACGGGGAAGGACATAAAGAGACCCAGTACTTC
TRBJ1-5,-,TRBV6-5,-,CASSSQYGSRNQPQHF,TGTGCCAGCAGTTCCCAATACGGTTCGCGCAATCAGCCCCAGCATTTT
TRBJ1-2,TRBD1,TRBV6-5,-,CASSEGGLDGYTF,TGTGCCAGCAGTGAAGGGGGCTTGGATGGCTACACCTTC
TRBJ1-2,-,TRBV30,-,CAWSTPGRSNYGYTF,TGTGCCTGGAGCACGCCGGGGAGATCCAACTATGGCTACACCTTC
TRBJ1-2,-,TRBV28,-,CASSSLGGAGGYGYTF,TGTGCCAGCAGTTCACTCGGGGGAGCGGGGGGGTATGGCTACACCTTC
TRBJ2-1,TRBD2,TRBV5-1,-,CASSAHSGYSYNEQFF,TGCGCCAGCAGCGCACATAGCGGGTACTCCTACAATGAGCAGTTCTTC
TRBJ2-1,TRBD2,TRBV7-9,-,CASSSLAGGNEQFF,TGTGCCAGCAGTTCGCTGGCGGGAGGCAATGAGCAGTTCTTC
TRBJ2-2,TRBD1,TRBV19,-,CASRKLSGTGGAGTGELFF,TGTGCCAGTAGAAAACTCTCCGGGACAGGGGGCGCTGGCACCGGGGAGCTGTTTTTT
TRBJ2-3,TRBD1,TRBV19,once,CASRTGATDTQYF,TGTGCCAGTAGGACAGGGGCGACAGATACGCAGTATTTT
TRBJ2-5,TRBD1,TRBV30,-,CAWRRTGGWETQYF,TGTGCCTGGAGAAGGACAGGGGGCTGGGAGACCCAGTACTTC
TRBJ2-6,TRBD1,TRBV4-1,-,CASSWLGQADYSSGANVLTF,TGCGCCAGCAGCTGGTTGGGACAGGCCGACTATTCCTCTGGGGCCAACGTCCTGACTTTC
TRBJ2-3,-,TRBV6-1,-,CASRGLTFTDTQYF,TGTGCCAGCAGGGGACTTACCTTCACAGATACGCAGTATTTT
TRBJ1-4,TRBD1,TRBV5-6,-,CASSLGQGLGKLFF,TGTGCCAGCAGCTTGGGACAGGGGTTAGGAAAACTGTTTTTT